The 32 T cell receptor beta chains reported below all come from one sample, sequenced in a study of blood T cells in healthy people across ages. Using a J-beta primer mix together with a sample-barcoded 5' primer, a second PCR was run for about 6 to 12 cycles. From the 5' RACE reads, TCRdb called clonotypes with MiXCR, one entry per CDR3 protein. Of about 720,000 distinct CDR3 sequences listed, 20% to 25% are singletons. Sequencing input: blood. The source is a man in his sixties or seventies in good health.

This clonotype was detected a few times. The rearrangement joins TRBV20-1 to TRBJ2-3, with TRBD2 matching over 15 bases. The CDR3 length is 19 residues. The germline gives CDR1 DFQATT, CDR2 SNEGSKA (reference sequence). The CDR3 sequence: CSNRLRGLAGGYSTDTQYF. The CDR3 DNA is TGCAGCAATAGACTGAGGGGACTAGCGGGGGGCTATAGCACAGATACGCAGTATTTT.

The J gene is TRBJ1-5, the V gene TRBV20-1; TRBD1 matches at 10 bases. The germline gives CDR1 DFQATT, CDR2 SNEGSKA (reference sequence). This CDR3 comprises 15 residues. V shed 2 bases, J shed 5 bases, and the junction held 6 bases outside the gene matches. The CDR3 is CSARRDRGPDQPQHF. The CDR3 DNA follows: TGCAGTGCTAGACGGGACAGGGGCCCTGATCAGCCCCAGCATTTT.

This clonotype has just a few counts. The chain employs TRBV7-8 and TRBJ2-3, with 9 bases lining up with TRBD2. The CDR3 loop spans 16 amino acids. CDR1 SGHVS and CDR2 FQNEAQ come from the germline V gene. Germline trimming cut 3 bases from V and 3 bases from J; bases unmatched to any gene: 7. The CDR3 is CASSLVLAGVTDTQYF. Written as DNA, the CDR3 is TGTGCCAGCAGCTTGGTATTAGCGGGAGTAACAGATACGCAGTATTTT.

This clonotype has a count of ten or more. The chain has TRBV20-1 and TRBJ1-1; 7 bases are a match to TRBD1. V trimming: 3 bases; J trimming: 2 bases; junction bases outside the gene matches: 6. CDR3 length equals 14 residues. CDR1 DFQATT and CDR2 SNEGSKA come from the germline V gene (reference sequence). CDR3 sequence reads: CSASLHRGNTEAFF. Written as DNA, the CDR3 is TGCAGTGCTAGCCTACACAGGGGAAACACTGAAGCTTTCTTT.

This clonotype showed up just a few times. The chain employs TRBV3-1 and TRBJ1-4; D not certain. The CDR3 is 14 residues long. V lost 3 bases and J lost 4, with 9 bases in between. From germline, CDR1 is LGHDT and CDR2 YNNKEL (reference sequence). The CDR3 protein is CASSHRQYNEKLFF. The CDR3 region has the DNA TGTGCCAGCAGCCATCGGCAATATAATGAAAAACTGTTTTTT.

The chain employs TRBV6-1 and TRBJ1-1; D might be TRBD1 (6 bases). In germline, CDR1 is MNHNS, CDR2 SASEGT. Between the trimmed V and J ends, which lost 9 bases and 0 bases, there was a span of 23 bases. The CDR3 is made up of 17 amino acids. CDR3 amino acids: CASSPGAWDNMNTEAFF. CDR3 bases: TGTGCCAGTAGCCCGGGGGCTTGGGACAACATGAACACTGAAGCTTTCTTT.

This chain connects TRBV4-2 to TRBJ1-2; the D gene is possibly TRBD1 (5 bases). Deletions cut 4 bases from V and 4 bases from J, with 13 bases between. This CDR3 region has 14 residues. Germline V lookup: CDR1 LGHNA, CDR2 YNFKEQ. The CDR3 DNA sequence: TGTGCCAGCAGCCCCTCAGACAGCGGCTATGGCTACACCTTC. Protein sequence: CASSPSDSGYGYTF.

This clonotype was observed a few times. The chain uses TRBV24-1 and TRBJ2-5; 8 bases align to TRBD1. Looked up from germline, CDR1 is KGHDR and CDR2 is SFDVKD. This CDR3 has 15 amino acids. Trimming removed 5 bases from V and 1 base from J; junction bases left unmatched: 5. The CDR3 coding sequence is TGTGCCACCAGTGGTTCGGACAGGGCCCAAGAGACCCAGTACTTC. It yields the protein CATSGSDRAQETQYF.

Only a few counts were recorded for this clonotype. CDR3 region: CASSQHPGANEKLFF. The CDR3 nucleotides are TGTGCCAGCAGCCAACACCCCGGGGCTAATGAAAAACTGTTTTTT. The chain recombines TRBV3-1 with TRBJ1-4; D gene ambiguous. The CDR3 contains 15 residues. The V gene lost 2 bases and the J gene lost 3 bases, with 10 bases spanning the gap. From germline, CDR1 is LGHDT and CDR2 YNNKEL (reference sequence).

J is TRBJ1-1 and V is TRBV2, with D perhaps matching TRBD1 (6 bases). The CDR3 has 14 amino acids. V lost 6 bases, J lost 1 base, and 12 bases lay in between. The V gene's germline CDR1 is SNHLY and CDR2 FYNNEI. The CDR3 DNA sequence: TGTGCCAGCAGCGGAGAAGGGGGGAACACTGAAGCTTTCTTT. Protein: CASSGEGGNTEAFF.

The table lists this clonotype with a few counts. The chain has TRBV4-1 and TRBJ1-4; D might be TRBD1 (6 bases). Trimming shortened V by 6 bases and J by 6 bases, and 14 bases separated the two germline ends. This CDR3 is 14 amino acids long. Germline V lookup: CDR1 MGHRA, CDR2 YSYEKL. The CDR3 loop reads CASSEGGDYEKLFF. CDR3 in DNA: TGCGCCAGCAGTGAGGGGGGGGACTATGAAAAACTGTTTTTT.

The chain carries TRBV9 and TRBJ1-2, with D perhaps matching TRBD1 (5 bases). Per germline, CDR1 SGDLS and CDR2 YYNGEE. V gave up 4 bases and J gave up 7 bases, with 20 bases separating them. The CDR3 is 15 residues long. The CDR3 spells CASSPNVGAVGGYTF. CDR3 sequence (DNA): TGTGCCAGCAGCCCCAACGTAGGGGCTGTTGGTGGCTACACCTTC.

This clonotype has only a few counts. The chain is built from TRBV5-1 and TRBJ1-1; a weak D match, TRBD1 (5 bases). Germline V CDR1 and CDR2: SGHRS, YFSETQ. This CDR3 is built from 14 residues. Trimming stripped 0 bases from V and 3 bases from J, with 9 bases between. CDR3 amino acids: CASSLVAGHTEAFF. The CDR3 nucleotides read TGCGCCAGCAGCTTGGTAGCGGGACACACTGAAGCTTTCTTT.

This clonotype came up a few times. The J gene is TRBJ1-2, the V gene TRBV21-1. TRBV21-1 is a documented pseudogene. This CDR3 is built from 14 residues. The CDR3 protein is CASSKTRQRSGYTF. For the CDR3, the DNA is TGTGCCAGCAGCAAAACGCGGCAGAGGAGTGGCTACACCTTC.

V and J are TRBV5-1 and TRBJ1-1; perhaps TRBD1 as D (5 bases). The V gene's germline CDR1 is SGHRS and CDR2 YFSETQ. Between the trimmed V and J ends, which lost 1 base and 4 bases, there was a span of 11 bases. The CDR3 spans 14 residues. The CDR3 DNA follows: TGCGCCAGCAGCTTGACGGGGGATGGCACTGAAGCTTTCTTT. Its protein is CASSLTGDGTEAFF.

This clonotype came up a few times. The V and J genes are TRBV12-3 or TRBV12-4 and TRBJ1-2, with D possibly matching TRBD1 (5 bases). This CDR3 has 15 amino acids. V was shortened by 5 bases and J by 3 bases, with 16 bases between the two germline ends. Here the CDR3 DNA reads TGTGCCAGCAGTAGCAGTAAAGGGACGGACTATGGCTACACCTTC. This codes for CASSSSKGTDYGYTF.

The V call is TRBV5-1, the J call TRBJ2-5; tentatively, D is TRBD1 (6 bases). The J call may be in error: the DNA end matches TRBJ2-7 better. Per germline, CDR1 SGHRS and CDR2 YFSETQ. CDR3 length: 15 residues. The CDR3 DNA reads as TGCGCCAGCAGCTCAACCGGGACACTGACCTACGAGCAGTACTTC. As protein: CASSSTGTLTYEQYF.

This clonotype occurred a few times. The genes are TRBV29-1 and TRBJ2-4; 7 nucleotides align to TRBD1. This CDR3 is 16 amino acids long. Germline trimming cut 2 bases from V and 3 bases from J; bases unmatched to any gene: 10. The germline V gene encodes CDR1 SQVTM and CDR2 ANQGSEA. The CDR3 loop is CSVEPFKQGNKNIQYF. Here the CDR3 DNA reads TGCAGCGTTGAACCGTTTAAACAGGGGAACAAAAACATTCAGTACTTC.

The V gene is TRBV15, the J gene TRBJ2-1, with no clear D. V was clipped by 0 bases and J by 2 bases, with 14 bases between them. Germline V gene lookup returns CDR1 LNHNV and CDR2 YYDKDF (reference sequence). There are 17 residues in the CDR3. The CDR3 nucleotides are TGTGCCACCAGCAGAGATCGGTCTAGTACCCCCTACAATGAGCAGTTCTTC. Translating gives CATSRDRSSTPYNEQFF.

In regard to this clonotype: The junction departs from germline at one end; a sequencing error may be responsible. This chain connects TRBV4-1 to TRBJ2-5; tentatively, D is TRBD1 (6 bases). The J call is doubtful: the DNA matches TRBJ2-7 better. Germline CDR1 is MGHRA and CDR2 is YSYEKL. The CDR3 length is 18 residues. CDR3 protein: CASGQDLGRPGDTYEQYF. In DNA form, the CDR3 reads TGCGCCAGCGGCCAAGATCTTGGAAGGCCAGGGGATACCTACGAGCAGTACTTC.

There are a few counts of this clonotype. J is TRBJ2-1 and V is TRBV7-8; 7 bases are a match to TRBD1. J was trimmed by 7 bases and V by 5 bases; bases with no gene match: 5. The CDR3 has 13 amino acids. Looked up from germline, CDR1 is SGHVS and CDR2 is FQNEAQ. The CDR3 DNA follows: TGTGCCAGCAGCCCCGACAGGGCGAATGAGCAGTTCTTC. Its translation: CASSPDRANEQFF.

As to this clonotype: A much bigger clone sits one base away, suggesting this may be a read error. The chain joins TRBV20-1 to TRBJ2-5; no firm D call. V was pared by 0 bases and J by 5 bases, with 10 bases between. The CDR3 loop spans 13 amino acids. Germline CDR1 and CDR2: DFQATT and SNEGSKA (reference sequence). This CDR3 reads CSARDQTDETQYF. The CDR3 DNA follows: TGCAGTGCTAGAGATCAAACGGATGAGACCCAGTACTTC.

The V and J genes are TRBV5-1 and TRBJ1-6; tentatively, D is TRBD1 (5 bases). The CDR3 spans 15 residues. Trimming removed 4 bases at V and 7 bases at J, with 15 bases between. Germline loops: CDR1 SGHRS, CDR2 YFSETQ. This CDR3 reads CASSIGTVGNSPLHF. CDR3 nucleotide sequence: TGCGCCAGCAGCATCGGGACCGTTGGAAATTCACCCCTCCACTTT.

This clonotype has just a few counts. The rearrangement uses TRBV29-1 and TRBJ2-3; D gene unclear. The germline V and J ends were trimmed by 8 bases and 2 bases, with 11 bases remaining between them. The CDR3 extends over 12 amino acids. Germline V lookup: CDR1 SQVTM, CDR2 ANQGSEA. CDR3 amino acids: CSQSLITDTQYF. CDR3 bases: TGCAGCCAGTCACTTATCACAGATACGCAGTATTTT.

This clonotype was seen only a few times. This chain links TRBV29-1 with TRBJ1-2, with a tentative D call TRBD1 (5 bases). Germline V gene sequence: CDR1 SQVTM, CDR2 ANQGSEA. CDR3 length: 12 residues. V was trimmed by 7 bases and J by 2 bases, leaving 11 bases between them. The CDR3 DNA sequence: TGCAGCGGGGGGAAGGACAACTATGGCTACACCTTC. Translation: CSGGKDNYGYTF.

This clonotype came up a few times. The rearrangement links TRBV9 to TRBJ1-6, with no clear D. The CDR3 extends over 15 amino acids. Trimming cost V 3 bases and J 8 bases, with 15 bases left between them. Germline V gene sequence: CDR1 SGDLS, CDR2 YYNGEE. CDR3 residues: CASSANPRPDSPLHF. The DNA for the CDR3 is TGTGCCAGCAGCGCAAACCCAAGGCCAGATTCACCCCTCCACTTT.

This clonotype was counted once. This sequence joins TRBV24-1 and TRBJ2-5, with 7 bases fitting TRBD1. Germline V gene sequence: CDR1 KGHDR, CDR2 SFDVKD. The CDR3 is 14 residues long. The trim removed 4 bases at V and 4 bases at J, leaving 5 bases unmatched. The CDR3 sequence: CATSDRYRGETQYF. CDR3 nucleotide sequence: TGTGCCACCAGTGACCGATACAGGGGAGAGACCCAGTACTTC.

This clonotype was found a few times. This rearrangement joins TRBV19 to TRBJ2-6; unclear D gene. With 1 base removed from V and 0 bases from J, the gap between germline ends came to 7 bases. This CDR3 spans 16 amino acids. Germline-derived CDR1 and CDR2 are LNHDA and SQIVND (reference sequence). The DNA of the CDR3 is TGTGCCAGTAGTATAGTTCCACTCTCTGGGGCCAACGTCCTGACTTTC. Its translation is CASSIVPLSGANVLTF.

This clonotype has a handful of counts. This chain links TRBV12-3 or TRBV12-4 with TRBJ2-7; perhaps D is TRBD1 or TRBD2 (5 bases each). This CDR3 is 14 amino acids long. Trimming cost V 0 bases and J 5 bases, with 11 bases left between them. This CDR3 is CASSLALGAHEQYF. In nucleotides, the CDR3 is TGTGCCAGCAGTTTAGCCCTCGGGGCCCACGAGCAGTACTTC.

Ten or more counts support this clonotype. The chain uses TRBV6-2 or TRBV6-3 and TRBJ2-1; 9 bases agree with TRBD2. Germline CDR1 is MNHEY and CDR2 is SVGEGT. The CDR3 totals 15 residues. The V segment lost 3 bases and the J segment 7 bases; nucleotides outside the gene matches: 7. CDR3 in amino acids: CASSYSGLASNEQFF. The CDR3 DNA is TGTGCCAGCAGTTATTCCGGACTAGCGTCTAATGAGCAGTTCTTC.

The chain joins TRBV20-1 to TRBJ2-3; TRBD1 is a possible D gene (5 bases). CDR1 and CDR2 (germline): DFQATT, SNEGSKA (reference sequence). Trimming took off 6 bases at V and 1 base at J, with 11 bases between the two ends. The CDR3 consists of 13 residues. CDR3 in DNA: TGCAGTGCAAATGGGGCAGGCACAGATACGCAGTATTTT. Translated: CSANGAGTDTQYF.

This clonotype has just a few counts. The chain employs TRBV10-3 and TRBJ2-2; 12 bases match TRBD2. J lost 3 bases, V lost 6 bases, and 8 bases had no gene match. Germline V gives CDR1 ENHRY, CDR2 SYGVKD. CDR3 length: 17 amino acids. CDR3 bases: TGTGCCATCAGACAAGCCGGGACTAGCGGGTACACCGGGGAGCTGTTTTTT. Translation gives CAIRQAGTSGYTGELFF.